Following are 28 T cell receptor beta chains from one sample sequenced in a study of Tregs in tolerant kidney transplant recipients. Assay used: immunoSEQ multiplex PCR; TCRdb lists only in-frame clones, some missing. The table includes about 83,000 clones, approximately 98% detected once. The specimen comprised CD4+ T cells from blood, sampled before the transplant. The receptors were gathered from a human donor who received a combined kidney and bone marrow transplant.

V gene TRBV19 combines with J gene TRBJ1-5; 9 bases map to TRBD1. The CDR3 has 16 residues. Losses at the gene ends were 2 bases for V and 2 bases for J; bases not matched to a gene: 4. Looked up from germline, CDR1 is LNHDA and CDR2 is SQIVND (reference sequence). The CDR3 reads CASSINRGPGNQPQHF. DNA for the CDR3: TGTGCCAGTAGTATAAACAGGGGGCCGGGCAATCAGCCCCAGCATTTT.

The CDR3 protein is CASTTPKGGYGAEGTQYF. For the CDR3, the DNA is TGTGCCAGCACCACTCCAAAAGGGGGCTACGGGGCCGAGGGGACCCAGTACTTC. This chain joins TRBV28 and TRBJ2-5; 7 bases line up with TRBD1. This CDR3 has 18 residues. CDR1 is MDHEN, CDR2 SYDVKM, per germline. V lost 7 bases, J lost 7 bases, and 24 bases stayed unmatched.

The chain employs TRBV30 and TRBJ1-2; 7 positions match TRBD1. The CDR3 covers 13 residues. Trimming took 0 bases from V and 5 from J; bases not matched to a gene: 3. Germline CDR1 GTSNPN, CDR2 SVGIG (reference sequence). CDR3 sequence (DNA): TGTGCCTGGAGTGTCGACAGGGAGTATGGCTACACCTTC. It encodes CAWSVDREYGYTF. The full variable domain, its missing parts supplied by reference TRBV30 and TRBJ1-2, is SQTIHQWPATLVQPVGSPLSLECTVEGTSNPNLYWYRQAAGRGLQLLFYSVGIGQISSEVPQNLSASRPQDRQFILSSKKLLLSDSGFYLCAWSVDREYGYTFGSGTRLTVV.

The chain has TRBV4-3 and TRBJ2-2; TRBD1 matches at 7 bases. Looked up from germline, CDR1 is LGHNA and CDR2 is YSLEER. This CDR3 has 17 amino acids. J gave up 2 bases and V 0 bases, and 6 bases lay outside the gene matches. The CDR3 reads CASSQEINRGNTGELFF. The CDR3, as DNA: TGCGCCAGCAGCCAAGAAATAAACAGGGGCAACACCGGGGAGCTGTTTTTT.

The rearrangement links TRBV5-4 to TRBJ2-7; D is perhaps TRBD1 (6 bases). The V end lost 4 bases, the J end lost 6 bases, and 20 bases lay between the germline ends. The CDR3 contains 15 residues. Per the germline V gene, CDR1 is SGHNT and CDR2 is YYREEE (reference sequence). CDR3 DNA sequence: TGTGCCAGCAGCCCGCTAACAGGGTTAGCGTCCGAGCAGTACTTC. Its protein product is CASSPLTGLASEQYF.

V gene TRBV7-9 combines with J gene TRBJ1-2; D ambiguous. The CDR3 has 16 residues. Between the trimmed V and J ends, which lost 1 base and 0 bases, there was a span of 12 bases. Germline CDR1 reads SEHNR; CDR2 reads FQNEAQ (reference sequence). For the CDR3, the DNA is TGTGCCAGCAGCTTAGGTCGCGTATCTACTAACTATGGCTACACCTTC. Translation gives CASSLGRVSTNYGYTF.

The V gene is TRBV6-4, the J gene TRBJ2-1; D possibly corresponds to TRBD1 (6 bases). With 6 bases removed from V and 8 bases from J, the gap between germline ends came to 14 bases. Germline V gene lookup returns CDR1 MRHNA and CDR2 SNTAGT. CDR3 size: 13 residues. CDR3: CASRATGSDEQFF. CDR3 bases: TGTGCCAGCAGGGCTACAGGGTCCGATGAGCAGTTCTTC.

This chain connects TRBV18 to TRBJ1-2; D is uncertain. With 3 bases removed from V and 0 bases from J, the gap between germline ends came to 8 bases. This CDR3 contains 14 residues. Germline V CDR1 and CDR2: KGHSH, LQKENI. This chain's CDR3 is CASSPSGANYGYTF. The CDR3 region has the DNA TGTGCCAGCTCACCCTCGGGAGCTAACTATGGCTACACCTTC.

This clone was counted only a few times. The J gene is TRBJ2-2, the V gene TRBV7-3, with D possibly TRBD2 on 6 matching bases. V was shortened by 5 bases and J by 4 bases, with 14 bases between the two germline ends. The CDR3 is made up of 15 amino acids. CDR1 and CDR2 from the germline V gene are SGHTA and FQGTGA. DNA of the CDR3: TGTGCCAGCAGCCAACCGGGACTCCCCACCGGGGAGCTGTTTTTT. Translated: CASSQPGLPTGELFF. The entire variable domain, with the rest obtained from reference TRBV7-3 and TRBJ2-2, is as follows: GAGVSQTPSNKVTEKGKYVELRCDPISGHTALYWYRQSLGQGPEFLIYFQGTGAADDSGLPNDRFFAVRPEGSVSTLKIQRTERGDSAVYLCASSQPGLPTGELFFGEGSRLTVL.

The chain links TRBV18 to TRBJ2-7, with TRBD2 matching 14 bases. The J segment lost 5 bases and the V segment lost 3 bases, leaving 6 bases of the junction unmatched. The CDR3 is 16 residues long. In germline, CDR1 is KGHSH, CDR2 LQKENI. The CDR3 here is CASSPYLTSGRDEQYF. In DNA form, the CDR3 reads TGTGCCAGCTCACCCTATTTGACTAGCGGGAGGGACGAGCAGTACTTC. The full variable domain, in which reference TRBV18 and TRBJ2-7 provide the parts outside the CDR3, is NAGVMQNPRHLVRRRGQEARLRCSPMKGHSHVYWYRQLPEEGLKFMVYLQKENIIDESGMPKERFSAEFPKEGPSILRIQQVVRGDSAAYFCASSPYLTSGRDEQYFGPGTRLTVT.

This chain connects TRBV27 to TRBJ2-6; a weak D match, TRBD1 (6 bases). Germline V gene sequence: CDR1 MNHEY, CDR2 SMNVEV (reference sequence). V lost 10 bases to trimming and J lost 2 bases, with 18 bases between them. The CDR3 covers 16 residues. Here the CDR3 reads CANKVLRGAGANVLTF. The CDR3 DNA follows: TGTGCCAACAAGGTGCTCAGGGGCGCTGGGGCCAACGTCCTGACTTTC.

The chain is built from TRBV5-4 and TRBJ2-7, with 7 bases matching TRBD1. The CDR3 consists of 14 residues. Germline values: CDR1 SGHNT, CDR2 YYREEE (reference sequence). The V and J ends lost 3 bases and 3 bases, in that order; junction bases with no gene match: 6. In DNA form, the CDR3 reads TGTGCCAGCAGCTGGCGAGGACAGGACTACGAGCAGTACTTC. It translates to CASSWRGQDYEQYF.

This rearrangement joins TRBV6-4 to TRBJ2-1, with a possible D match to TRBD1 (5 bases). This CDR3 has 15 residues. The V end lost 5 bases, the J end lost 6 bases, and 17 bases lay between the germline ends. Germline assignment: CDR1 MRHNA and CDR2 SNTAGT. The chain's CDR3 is CASSRLLGAGNEQFF. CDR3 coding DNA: TGTGCCAGCAGTAGGCTGTTAGGGGCTGGCAATGAGCAGTTCTTC.

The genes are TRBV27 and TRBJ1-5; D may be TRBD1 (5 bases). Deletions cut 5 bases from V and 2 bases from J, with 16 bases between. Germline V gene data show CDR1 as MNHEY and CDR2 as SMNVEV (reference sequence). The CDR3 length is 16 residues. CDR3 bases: TGTGCCAGCAGTGCCGATCTGGGACTTGGCAATCAGCCCCAGCATTTT. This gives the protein CASSADLGLGNQPQHF.

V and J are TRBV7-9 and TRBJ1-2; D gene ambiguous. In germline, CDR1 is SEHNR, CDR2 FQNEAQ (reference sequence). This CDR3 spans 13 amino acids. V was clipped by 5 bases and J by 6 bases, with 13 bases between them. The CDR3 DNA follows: TGTGCCAGCAGCCCAGTGGGCGGGGATGGCTACACCTTC. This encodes CASSPVGGDGYTF.

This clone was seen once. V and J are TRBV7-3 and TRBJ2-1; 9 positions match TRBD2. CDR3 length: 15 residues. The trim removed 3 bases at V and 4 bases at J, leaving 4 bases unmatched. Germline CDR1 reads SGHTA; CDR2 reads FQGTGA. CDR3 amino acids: CASSFSGSSYNEQFF. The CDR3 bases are TGTGCCAGCAGCTTTAGCGGGAGTTCTTACAATGAGCAGTTCTTC.

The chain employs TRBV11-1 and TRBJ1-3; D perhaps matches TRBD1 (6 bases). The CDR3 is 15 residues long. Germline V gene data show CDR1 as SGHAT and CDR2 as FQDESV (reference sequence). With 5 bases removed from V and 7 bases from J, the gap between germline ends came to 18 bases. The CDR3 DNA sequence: TGTGCCAGCAGCCTAAGGACAGTCGTCGGGAACACCATATATTTT. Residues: CASSLRTVVGNTIYF.

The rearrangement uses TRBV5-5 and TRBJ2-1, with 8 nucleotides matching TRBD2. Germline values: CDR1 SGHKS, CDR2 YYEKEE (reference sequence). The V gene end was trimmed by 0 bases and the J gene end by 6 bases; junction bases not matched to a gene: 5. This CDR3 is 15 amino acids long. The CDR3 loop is CASSLVLAGLNEQFF. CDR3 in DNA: TGTGCCAGCAGCTTGGTTCTAGCGGGCCTCAATGAGCAGTTCTTC.

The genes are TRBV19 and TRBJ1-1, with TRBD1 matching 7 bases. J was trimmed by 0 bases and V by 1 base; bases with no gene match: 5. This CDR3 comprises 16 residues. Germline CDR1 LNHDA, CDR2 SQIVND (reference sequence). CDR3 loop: CASSIGGTELNTEAFF. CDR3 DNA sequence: TGTGCCAGTAGTATAGGGGGGACAGAGTTGAACACTGAAGCTTTCTTT. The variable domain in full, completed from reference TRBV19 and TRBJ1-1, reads DGGITQSPKYLFRKEGQNVTLSCEQNLNHDAMYWYRQDPGQGLRLIYYSQIVNDFQKGDIAEGYSVSREKKESFPLTVTSAQKNPTAFYLCASSIGGTELNTEAFFGQGTRLTVV.

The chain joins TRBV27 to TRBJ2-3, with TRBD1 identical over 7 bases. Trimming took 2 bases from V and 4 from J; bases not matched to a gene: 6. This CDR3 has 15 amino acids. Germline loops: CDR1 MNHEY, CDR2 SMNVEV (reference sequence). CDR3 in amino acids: CASSLRTGRPDTQYF. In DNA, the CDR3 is TGTGCCAGCAGTTTACGGACAGGACGTCCAGATACGCAGTATTTT.

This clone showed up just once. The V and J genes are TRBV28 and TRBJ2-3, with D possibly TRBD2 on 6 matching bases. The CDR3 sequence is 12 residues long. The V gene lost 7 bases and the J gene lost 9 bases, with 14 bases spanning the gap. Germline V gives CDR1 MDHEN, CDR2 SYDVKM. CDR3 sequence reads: CASTLARGTQYF. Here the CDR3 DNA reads TGTGCCAGCACCCTAGCGCGGGGAACGCAGTATTTT.

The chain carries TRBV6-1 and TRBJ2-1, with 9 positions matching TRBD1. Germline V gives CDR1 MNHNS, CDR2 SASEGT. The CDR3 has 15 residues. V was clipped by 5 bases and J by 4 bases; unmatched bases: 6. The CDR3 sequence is CASSPGTGHYNEQFF. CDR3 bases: TGTGCCAGCAGTCCCGGGACAGGGCATTACAATGAGCAGTTCTTC.

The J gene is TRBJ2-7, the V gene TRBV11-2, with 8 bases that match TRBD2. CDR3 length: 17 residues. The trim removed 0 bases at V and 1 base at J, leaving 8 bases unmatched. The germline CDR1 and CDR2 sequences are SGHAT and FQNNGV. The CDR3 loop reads CASSLDRSSGASYEQYF. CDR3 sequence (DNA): TGTGCCAGCAGCTTAGATAGGAGTAGCGGGGCTTCCTACGAGCAGTACTTC.

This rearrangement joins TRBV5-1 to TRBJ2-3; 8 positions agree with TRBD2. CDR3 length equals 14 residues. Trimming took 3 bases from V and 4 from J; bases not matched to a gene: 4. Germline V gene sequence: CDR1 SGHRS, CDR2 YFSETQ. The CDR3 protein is CASSSGTRADTQYF. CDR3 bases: TGCGCCAGCAGCTCCGGGACTAGGGCAGATACGCAGTATTTT.

This chain's CDR3 is CASSSSLDRGYGYTF. The CDR3 DNA follows: TGTGCCAGCAGCTCTTCTTTGGACAGGGGTTATGGCTACACCTTC. The V call is TRBV7-3, the J call TRBJ1-2, with TRBD1 matching over 9 bases. The CDR3 totals 15 residues. V shed 4 bases, J shed 5 bases, and the junction held 8 bases outside the gene matches. Germline V gene lookup returns CDR1 SGHTA and CDR2 FQGTGA.

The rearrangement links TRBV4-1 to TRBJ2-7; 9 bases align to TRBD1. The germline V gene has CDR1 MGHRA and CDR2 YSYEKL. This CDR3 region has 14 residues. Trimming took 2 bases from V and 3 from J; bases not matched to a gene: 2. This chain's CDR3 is CASSQRTGVYEQYF. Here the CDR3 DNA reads TGCGCCAGCAGCCAAAGGACAGGGGTCTACGAGCAGTACTTC.

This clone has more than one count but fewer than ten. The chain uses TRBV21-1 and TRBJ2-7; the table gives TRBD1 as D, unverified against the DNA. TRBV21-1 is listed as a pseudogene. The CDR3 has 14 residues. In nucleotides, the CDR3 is TGTGCCAGCAGCACAGACAGGGTATGGTACGAGCAGTACTTC. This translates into CASSTDRVWYEQYF.

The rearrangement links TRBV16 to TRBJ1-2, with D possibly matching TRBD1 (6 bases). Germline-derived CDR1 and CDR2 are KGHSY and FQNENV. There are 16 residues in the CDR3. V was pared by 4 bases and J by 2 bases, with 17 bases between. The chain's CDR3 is CASSLHAGDPNYGYTF. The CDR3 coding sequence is TGTGCCAGCAGCCTTCACGCAGGGGATCCGAACTATGGCTACACCTTC.